The T cell receptor beta chain under discussion was sequenced for a study of early T cells in non-severe SARS-CoV-2 infection. Overall study context: The input, bulk RNA from unsorted whole blood, was sequenced, and chains were unpaired.

Unique molecular identifiers were attached to individual cDNA molecules. TCRdb called the 5' RACE reads again in MiXCR, with one record for every CDR3 protein. The table has about 68,000 distinct CDR3 sequences, over 9% seen once. The study's findings and limits: The study's VDJdb matching favored anti-spike CD8 responses and missed private and CD4 specificities.

The germline V gene encodes CDR1 SGHRS and CDR2 YFSETQ. The CDR3 has 15 residues. A remark on this clonotype: Its specificity is unknown. One junction end disagrees with the germline gene, perhaps due to a read error.

The sequence derives from an adult who was a healthcare worker with PCR-confirmed SARS-CoV-2 infection or an uninfected control (not recorded which). The sequenced sample was whole blood. The chain employs TRBV5-1 and TRBJ2-4; TRBD2 aligns across 11 bases. The CDR3: CTSSLAPSGGNIQYF. Written as DNA, the CDR3 is TGCACCAGCAGCTTGGCCCCTAGCGGGGGGAACATTCAGTACTTC.